These 22 T cell receptor beta chains originate from one sample sequenced in a study of cytomegalovirus exposure and HLA in healthy donors. Researchers ran the PCR with 60 Vbeta and 13 Jbeta primers. The repertoire was sequenced with immunoSEQ multiplex PCR; TCRdb's copy has only in-frame clones and lacks some. Of fewer than 120,000 clones listed, over 60% were seen once; the top ten hold 2.5% to 3.5%. Sequencing used PBMCs. The receptors stem from an older woman in good health and CMV-seropositive.

As DNA, the CDR3 is TGCGCCAGCAGCTCTGAGTCCTACAATGAGCAGTTCTTC. It translates to CASSSESYNEQFF. The chain recombines TRBV5-1 with TRBJ2-1; D remains ambiguous. The CDR3 consists of 13 residues. The germline CDR1 and CDR2 sequences are SGHRS and YFSETQ. V shed 3 bases and J shed 1 base, with 5 bases lying between them. Full variable domain (remainder filled in from reference TRBV5-1 and TRBJ2-1): KAGVTQTPRYLIKTRGQQVTLSCSPISGHRSVSWYQQTPGQGLQFLFEYFSETQRNKGNFPGRFSGRQFSNSRSEMNVSTLELGDSALYLCASSSESYNEQFFGPGTRLTVL.

The chain employs TRBV7-9 and TRBJ2-1, with 8 positions matching TRBD2. The germline V gene encodes CDR1 SEHNR and CDR2 FQNEAQ (reference sequence). The CDR3 runs 16 residues. Unmatched junction bases numbered 7, after V lost 0 bases and J lost 6 bases. CDR3 nucleotide sequence: TGTGCCAGCAGCTTAGCCCGGACTAGCACCTCCAATGAGCAGTTCTTC. Translating it yields CASSLARTSTSNEQFF.

This clone was counted once. The chain joins TRBV7-6 to TRBJ1-2; 9 bases line up with TRBD1. Germline CDR1 SGHVS, CDR2 FNYEAQ. The CDR3 is 16 amino acids. The V segment lost 0 bases and the J segment 5 bases; nucleotides outside the gene matches: 7. The CDR3 DNA reads as TGTGCCAGCAGCTTAGCATGGGGAGGGACAGGGTATGGCTACACCTTC. Amino acid sequence: CASSLAWGGTGYGYTF.

The chain uses TRBV5-1 and TRBJ2-3; D possibly corresponds to TRBD2 (6 bases). The CDR3 is 15 amino acids. CDR1 is SGHRS and CDR2 is YFSETQ in the germline V gene. Trimming cost V 2 bases and J 3 bases, with 13 bases left between them. DNA for the CDR3: TGCGCCAGCAGCTTAGGCGGGGAGGTGACAGATACGCAGTATTTT. Its translation is CASSLGGEVTDTQYF.

As regards this clone: Other nucleotide sequences from this sample produce the same CDR3. The chain joins TRBV5-1 to TRBJ2-1; D may be TRBD1 (5 bases). The V gene lost 0 bases and the J gene lost 4 bases, with 8 bases spanning the gap. Germline assignment: CDR1 SGHRS and CDR2 YFSETQ. This CDR3 is 14 amino acids long. Here the CDR3 reads CASSLGDRYNEQFF. The CDR3 nucleotides are TGCGCCAGCAGCTTGGGAGACAGATACAATGAGCAGTTCTTC.

This sequence joins TRBV29-1 and TRBJ2-3, with 8 nucleotides matching TRBD2. Germline V gene data show CDR1 as SQVTM and CDR2 as ANQGSEA. CDR3 size: 13 residues. CDR3 amino acids: CVGSGSRTDTQYF. The DNA of the CDR3 is TGCGTCGGGAGCGGGAGTCGCACAGATACGCAGTATTTT.

This sequence joins TRBV10-3 and TRBJ2-5; a possible D gene is TRBD2 (6 bases). CDR1 ENHRY and CDR2 SYGVKD come from the germline V gene. V dropped 10 bases and J dropped 4 bases, with 13 bases sitting between them. The CDR3 loop spans 12 amino acids. For the CDR3, the DNA is TGTGCCACCCGAGCGGGCCTAGAGACCCAGTACTTC. Amino acids: CATRAGLETQYF.

The rearrangement uses TRBV6-5 and TRBJ1-2; D gene uncertain. Deletions cut 3 bases from V and 4 bases from J, with 9 bases between. Germline V gene sequence: CDR1 MNHEY, CDR2 SVGAGI. The CDR3 has 13 amino acids. In nucleotides, the CDR3 is TGTGCCAGCAGTTATTCCCATTCCTATGGCTACACCTTC. This translates into CASSYSHSYGYTF.

The rearrangement uses TRBV5-1 and TRBJ2-5; the match to TRBD1 covers 9 bases. TRBJ2-7 matches the DNA end more closely, so the J call is doubtful. The CDR3 is 15 residues long. CDR1 and CDR2 (germline): SGHRS, YFSETQ. The CDR3 sequence is CASSQTGGEGYEQYF. CDR3 nucleotides: TGCGCCAGCAGCCAGACAGGGGGAGAAGGGTACGAGCAGTACTTC.

V gene TRBV5-1 combines with J gene TRBJ1-1; a possible D gene is TRBD1 (5 bases). The CDR3 is 13 residues long. V lost 0 bases and J 3 bases, leaving 6 bases between the germline ends. Germline V gene data show CDR1 as SGHRS and CDR2 as YFSETQ. CDR3 nucleotide sequence: TGCGCCAGCAGCTTGGCAGGGTACACTGAAGCTTTCTTT. Translated, it gives CASSLAGYTEAFF.

This clone was recorded only once. The chain employs TRBV25-1 and TRBJ2-7, with 11 bases matching TRBD1. V dropped 5 bases and J dropped 2; count of bases not matched to a gene: 5. CDR1 MGHDK and CDR2 SYGVNS come from the germline V gene. This CDR3 has 15 residues. CDR3 DNA sequence: TGTGCCAGCAGTCTACCGGGACAGGGGGCCTACGAGCAGTACTTC. It is translated as CASSLPGQGAYEQYF.

This clone was detected only a few times. This chain connects TRBV6-5 to TRBJ1-1; the D gene is possibly TRBD1 (5 bases). The CDR3 runs to 15 residues. V lost 2 bases to trimming and J lost 0 bases, with 10 bases between them. Looked up from germline, CDR1 is MNHEY and CDR2 is SVGAGI. The CDR3 nucleotides read TGTGCCAGCAGTTACGCTGACAGATTGAACACTGAAGCTTTCTTT. Translated, it gives CASSYADRLNTEAFF.

This chain links TRBV18 with TRBJ2-1; 11 bases are shared with TRBD2. CDR1 and CDR2 (germline): KGHSH, LQKENI. V lost 3 bases to trimming and J lost 5 bases; unmatched junction nucleotides: 9. The CDR3 sequence is 17 residues long. CDR3: CASSPMTSGISDNEQFF. In nucleotides, the CDR3 is TGTGCCAGCTCACCCATGACTAGCGGGATTAGCGACAATGAGCAGTTCTTC.

The CDR3 nucleotides are TGCGCCAGCCAGAGTACAGGGGGGGCCTATGGCTACACCTTC. Protein sequence: CASQSTGGAYGYTF. The rearrangement uses TRBV10-2 and TRBJ1-2; 8 bases fit TRBD1. Germline V gives CDR1 WSHSY, CDR2 SAAADI. Trimming at V came to 8 bases and at J to 4 bases, leaving 9 bases not matched to a gene. CDR3 length equals 14 residues.

This clone appeared once. The rearrangement links TRBV19 to TRBJ1-5; 11 bases align to TRBD1. From germline, CDR1 is LNHDA and CDR2 SQIVND (reference sequence). Trimming removed 5 bases from V and 0 bases from J; junction bases left unmatched: 15. This CDR3 region has 20 residues. The CDR3 loop is CASSPRSWDRGGNSNQPQHF. CDR3 bases: TGTGCCAGTAGTCCCCGTAGTTGGGACAGGGGGGGAAATAGCAATCAGCCCCAGCATTTT. Filled out from reference TRBV19 and TRBJ1-5, the complete variable domain reads DGGITQSPKYLFRKEGQNVTLSCEQNLNHDAMYWYRQDPGQGLRLIYYSQIVNDFQKGDIAEGYSVSREKKESFPLTVTSAQKNPTAFYLCASSPRSWDRGGNSNQPQHFGDGTRLSIL.

The rearrangement links TRBV7-3 to TRBJ2-3; the match to TRBD2 covers 7 bases. With V trimmed by 2 bases and J by 3 bases, 8 bases remained unmatched. Germline V gene sequence: CDR1 SGHTA, CDR2 FQGTGA. This CDR3 has 16 residues. CDR3 nucleotide sequence: TGTGCCAGCAGCTTACTGGAGCGGGGTGGGACAGATACGCAGTATTTT. Residues: CASSLLERGGTDTQYF.

The chain recombines TRBV9 with TRBJ1-2, with D unresolved. CDR1 and CDR2 (germline): SGDLS, YYNGEE. Trimming left V 2 bases short and J 1 base short, with 12 bases between. CDR3 length: 15 amino acids. As DNA, the CDR3 is TGTGCCAGCAGCGTTGGTACGGGAGTTAACTATGGCTACACCTTC. Translated, it gives CASSVGTGVNYGYTF.

The V gene is TRBV4-1, the J gene TRBJ2-1; 8 bases agree with TRBD2. This CDR3 contains 15 residues. The germline V gene encodes CDR1 MGHRA and CDR2 YSYEKL. V lost 5 bases, J lost 4 bases, and 7 bases stayed unmatched. The CDR3 loop reads CASSSSGSAYNEQFF. The DNA of the CDR3 is TGCGCCAGCAGCTCGAGCGGGAGTGCATACAATGAGCAGTTCTTC.

The CDR3 loop reads CASSLRGDYYGYTF. The CDR3 nucleotides are TGTGCCAGTAGTCTTCGCGGCGACTACTATGGCTACACCTTC. The chain uses TRBV19 and TRBJ1-2; D is unclear. The germline V gene has CDR1 LNHDA and CDR2 SQIVND (reference sequence). The CDR3 is 14 amino acids. V lost 5 bases and J 3 bases, leaving 13 bases between the germline ends.

As to this clone: The sample carries other DNA sequences with the same CDR3. CDR3 nucleotides: TGTGCCAGCAGCTCCACTCGACAGCTTAATCAGCCCCAGCATTTT. It is translated as CASSSTRQLNQPQHF. The chain uses TRBV27 and TRBJ1-5; TRBD1 is a possible D gene (5 bases). V was shortened by 6 bases and J by 4 bases, with 16 bases between the two germline ends. CDR3 length: 15 residues. CDR1 is MNHEY and CDR2 is SMNVEV in the germline V gene (reference sequence).

V gene TRBV5-1 combines with J gene TRBJ2-3; 10 nucleotides agree with TRBD1. This CDR3 has 15 residues. The germline V gene encodes CDR1 SGHRS and CDR2 YFSETQ. Germline trimming cut 4 bases from V and 1 base from J; bases unmatched to any gene: 3. This chain's CDR3 is CASSAGQGGTDTQYF. The CDR3 DNA follows: TGCGCCAGCAGCGCCGGACAGGGGGGCACAGATACGCAGTATTTT. Full variable domain (outside the CDR3, taken from reference TRBV5-1 and TRBJ2-3): KAGVTQTPRYLIKTRGQQVTLSCSPISGHRSVSWYQQTPGQGLQFLFEYFSETQRNKGNFPGRFSGRQFSNSRSEMNVSTLELGDSALYLCASSAGQGGTDTQYFGPGTRLTVL.

V and J are TRBV7-9 and TRBJ2-7; perhaps TRBD1 as D (6 bases). Germline-derived CDR1 and CDR2 are SEHNR and FQNEAQ (reference sequence). Trimming shortened V by 2 bases and J by 6 bases, and 11 bases separated the two germline ends. This CDR3 spans 13 amino acids. The CDR3 nucleotides are TGTGCCAGCAGCTTACCAACAGGGTCCGAGCAGTACTTC. It codes for CASSLPTGSEQYF.